This entry lists 30 T cell receptor beta chains sequenced from one sample in a study of T cells in tuberculosis. Regarding time point: new active TB diagnosis, blood taken before or within 7 days of starting treatment. Only in-frame clones appear in the TCRdb table, and some are missing; sequencing was by immunoSEQ multiplex PCR. The sample lists tens of thousands of clones, just over 90% occurring once. The sequenced sample was PBMCs, obtained at tuberculosis diagnosis. The receptor source for this set is an adult with tuberculosis. Some clones in this sample may be carry-over from other donors' samples.

V usage is TRBV4-1 and J usage is TRBJ1-4, with a tentative D call TRBD1 (5 bases). V gave up 4 bases and J gave up 7 bases, with 19 bases separating them. The CDR3 loop spans 16 amino acids. Germline assignment: CDR1 MGHRA and CDR2 YSYEKL. The CDR3 nucleotides read TGCGCCAGCAGCCGACAAGGGGCGGGGGTTGGTGAAAAACTGTTTTTT. Translation gives CASSRQGAGVGEKLFF.

The rearrangement uses TRBV25-1 and TRBJ2-7, with 10 bases aligning to TRBD2. CDR1 is MGHDK and CDR2 is SYGVNS in the germline V gene. V lost 3 bases, J lost 2 bases, and 7 bases stayed unmatched. The CDR3 length is 16 residues. CDR3: CASSDPSGSKTYEQYF. The CDR3 region has the DNA TGTGCCAGCAGTGACCCTAGCGGGAGCAAGACCTACGAGCAGTACTTC.

V is TRBV9 and J is TRBJ1-2; 8 positions agree with TRBD1. Trimming cost V 2 bases and J 4 bases; bases outside gene matches: 16. CDR3 size: 18 residues. Looked up from germline, CDR1 is SGDLS and CDR2 is YYNGEE. CDR3 sequence (DNA): TGTGCCAGCAGCGTGACCCCCGGGCAGGGGGCTACTGCCTATGGCTACACCTTC. This codes for CASSVTPGQGATAYGYTF.

Turning to this clone: Distinct nucleotide sequences in the sample also encode this CDR3. The J gene is TRBJ1-5, the V gene TRBV19, with a possible D match to TRBD1 (5 bases). Germline values: CDR1 LNHDA, CDR2 SQIVND (reference sequence). Trimming shortened V by 1 base and J by 0 bases, and 7 bases separated the two germline ends. CDR3 length: 15 residues. CDR3 sequence reads: CASSIVRDSNQPQHF. Written as DNA, the CDR3 is TGTGCCAGTAGTATAGTCAGGGATAGCAATCAGCCCCAGCATTTT. Combining the CDR3 with reference TRBV19 and TRBJ1-5 gives the whole variable domain DGGITQSPKYLFRKEGQNVTLSCEQNLNHDAMYWYRQDPGQGLRLIYYSQIVNDFQKGDIAEGYSVSREKKESFPLTVTSAQKNPTAFYLCASSIVRDSNQPQHFGDGTRLSIL.

CDR3 nucleotide sequence: TGTGCCAGCAAGTCTCCAGCAGGAAGCTATGGCTACACCTTC. Translating it yields CASKSPAGSYGYTF. The genes are TRBV2 and TRBJ1-2; D is unclear. The length of the CDR3 is 14 residues. CDR1 and CDR2 (germline): SNHLY, FYNNEI. V lost 7 bases to trimming and J lost 4 bases, with 16 bases between them.

The chain combines TRBV18 with TRBJ2-6; 10 bases map to TRBD1. CDR1 and CDR2 from the germline V gene are KGHSH and LQKENI. The CDR3 is 17 residues long. V lost 3 bases to trimming and J lost 0 bases; unmatched junction nucleotides: 2. Here the CDR3 reads CASSPRDRGSGANVLTF. In DNA form, the CDR3 reads TGTGCCAGCTCACCCCGGGACAGGGGCTCTGGGGCCAACGTCCTGACTTTC.

The CDR3 here is CASRPRTYNEQFF. The CDR3 DNA reads TGTGCCAGCAGGCCCCGGACTTACAATGAGCAGTTCTTC. J is TRBJ2-1 and V is TRBV6-5, with D perhaps matching TRBD2 (5 bases). V was clipped by 6 bases and J by 4 bases, with 10 bases between them. Germline loops: CDR1 MNHEY, CDR2 SVGAGI. This CDR3 has 13 residues.

The genes are TRBV11-2 and TRBJ2-7, with 13 bases lining up with TRBD2. Per the germline V gene, CDR1 is SGHAT and CDR2 is FQNNGV. V gave up 6 bases and J gave up 3 bases; unmatched junction bases: 11. The CDR3 spans 17 residues. The chain's CDR3 is CASRRGTSGAHGYEQYF. The CDR3 nucleotides read TGTGCCAGCAGACGCGGGACTAGCGGGGCCCACGGCTACGAGCAGTACTTC.

This chain uses TRBV30 with TRBJ2-3; D possibly corresponds to TRBD2 (5 bases). Germline lookup yields CDR1 GTSNPN and CDR2 SVGIG (reference sequence). This CDR3 is built from 14 residues. The ends were cut back, 4 bases at V and 9 bases at J, with 20 bases in the middle. The CDR3 is CAWNPRGSRQTQYF. The CDR3 region has the DNA TGTGCCTGGAATCCCCGGGGAAGTCGTCAGACGCAGTATTTT.

The V call is TRBV5-1, the J call TRBJ2-1; 7 bases fit TRBD2. Looked up from germline, CDR1 is SGHRS and CDR2 is YFSETQ. The V and J ends lost 4 bases and 0 bases, in that order; junction bases with no gene match: 7. The CDR3 is made up of 16 amino acids. The CDR3 bases are TGCGCCAGCAGCAAACCTAGCGGAAGCTCCTACAATGAGCAGTTCTTC. It codes for CASSKPSGSSYNEQFF.

The chain links TRBV11-2 to TRBJ1-2; a weak D match, TRBD1 (6 bases). The CDR3 spans 14 residues. The V end was cut by 2 bases, the J end by 3 bases, with 10 bases between. Germline assignment: CDR1 SGHAT and CDR2 FQNNGV. The CDR3 sequence: CASSLRRTDYGYTF. The CDR3 bases are TGTGCCAGCAGCTTACGCCGGACAGACTATGGCTACACCTTC. The full variable domain, completed using reference TRBV11-2 and TRBJ1-2, is EAGVAQSPRYKIIEKRQSVAFWCNPISGHATLYWYQQILGQGPKLLIQFQNNGVVDDSQLPKDRFSAERLKGVDSTLKIQPAKLEDSAVYLCASSLRRTDYGYTFGSGTRLTVV.

The chain employs TRBV6-1 and TRBJ1-1; 8 nucleotides align to TRBD1. This CDR3 contains 14 residues. The germline V gene has CDR1 MNHNS and CDR2 SASEGT. The trim removed 2 bases at V and 4 bases at J, leaving 3 bases unmatched. The CDR3 DNA is TGTGCCAGCAGTGAACCGGACAGGGCCACTGAAGCTTTCTTT. As protein: CASSEPDRATEAFF.

The chain has TRBV10-3 and TRBJ2-7, with D possibly matching TRBD1 (5 bases). V was cut by 0 bases and J by 5 bases, with 14 bases left in between. The CDR3 spans 15 residues. From germline, CDR1 is ENHRY and CDR2 SYGVKD. DNA of the CDR3: TGTGCCATCAGTGAGTCGAAAAATTCAGGGCACGAGCAGTACTTC. Its translation is CAISESKNSGHEQYF.

The V gene is TRBV7-8, the J gene TRBJ1-6; 7 bases line up with TRBD1. Germline values: CDR1 SGHVS, CDR2 FQNEAQ. This CDR3 has 16 amino acids. Trimming removed 5 bases from V and 6 bases from J; junction bases left unmatched: 10. The CDR3 nucleotides are TGTGCCAGCAGCCCTAGTTTGGACAGGATTAATTCACCCCTCCACTTT. Translated, it gives CASSPSLDRINSPLHF.

This rearrangement joins TRBV5-1 to TRBJ2-1, with TRBD1 matching over 11 bases. Germline CDR1 SGHRS, CDR2 YFSETQ. The CDR3 runs to 16 residues. J lost 4 bases, V lost 4 bases, and 7 bases had no gene match. CDR3 sequence (DNA): TGCGCCAGCAGCATAGGACAGGGGGCTGAATACAATGAGCAGTTCTTC. It translates to CASSIGQGAEYNEQFF.

This chain links TRBV4-1 with TRBJ2-1; TRBD1 matches 8 bases. The CDR3 is 15 amino acids. J lost 4 bases, V lost 5 bases, and 7 bases had no gene match. In germline, CDR1 is MGHRA, CDR2 YSYEKL. CDR3 residues: CASSLWTGKYNEQFF. CDR3 sequence (DNA): TGCGCCAGCAGCTTATGGACAGGGAAATACAATGAGCAGTTCTTC.

The chain links TRBV19 to TRBJ2-7; 8 bases match TRBD1. Germline V gene data show CDR1 as LNHDA and CDR2 as SQIVND (reference sequence). The CDR3 has 13 amino acids. V gave up 4 bases and J gave up 10 bases; unmatched junction bases: 9. CDR3 protein: CASSKDRQGIQYF. The CDR3 nucleotides are TGTGCCAGTAGTAAAGACAGACAGGGGATCCAGTACTTC.

This clone was counted only a few times. The chain has TRBV10-3 and TRBJ2-7; D ambiguous. This CDR3 is built from 13 residues. Trimming took off 3 bases at V and 3 bases at J, with 9 bases between the two ends. CDR1 is ENHRY and CDR2 is SYGVKD in the germline V gene. In nucleotides, the CDR3 is TGTGCCATCAGTGAACTTGTAAGCTACGAGCAGTACTTC. It codes for CAISELVSYEQYF.

J is TRBJ1-4 and V is TRBV5-4, with D hard to call. The CDR3 is 13 residues long. Germline-derived CDR1 and CDR2 are SGHNT and YYREEE (reference sequence). V lost 4 bases and J lost 7, with 11 bases in between. The CDR3 nucleotides are TGTGCCAGCAGCCTGTGGGAGGGTGAAAAACTGTTTTTT. Residues: CASSLWEGEKLFF.

The chain couples TRBV11-3 to TRBJ2-2; TRBD2 matches 7 bases. Trimming removed 5 bases from V and 7 bases from J; junction bases left unmatched: 7. The CDR3 loop spans 14 amino acids. CDR1 is SGHNT and CDR2 is YENEEA in the germline V gene. CDR3 nucleotides: TGTGCCAGCAGCCGCGGGGGAAGTGGCGGGGAGCTGTTTTTT. Its protein product is CASSRGGSGGELFF.

V and J are TRBV5-8 and TRBJ2-7; 15 positions agree with TRBD2. This CDR3 has 17 residues. Unmatched junction bases numbered 6, after V lost 0 bases and J lost 5 bases. In germline, CDR1 is SGHTS, CDR2 YDEGEE. In nucleotides, the CDR3 is TGTGCCAGCAGCTTGGAGGGACTAGCGGGGGGAGCCGACGAGCAGTACTTC. Residues: CASSLEGLAGGADEQYF.

V is TRBV29-1 and J is TRBJ1-3; D is unclear. This CDR3 spans 13 amino acids. Per germline, CDR1 SQVTM and CDR2 ANQGSEA. Trimming cost V 1 base and J 1 base, with 5 bases left between them. Here the CDR3 reads CSVEVASGNTIYF. CDR3 DNA: TGCAGCGTTGAAGTGGCTTCTGGAAACACCATATATTTT.

The rearrangement uses TRBV5-8 and TRBJ2-1, with a weak D call TRBD2 (5 bases). The germline V and J ends were trimmed by 2 bases and 4 bases, with 10 bases remaining between them. CDR3 length equals 14 residues. Per the germline V gene, CDR1 is SGHTS and CDR2 is YDEGEE. The CDR3 DNA follows: TGTGCCAGCAGCTTAGGGAGCAAATACAATGAGCAGTTCTTC. Encoded protein: CASSLGSKYNEQFF.

J is TRBJ1-2 and V is TRBV9; 11 bases fit TRBD1. CDR3 length equals 14 residues. Germline CDR1 SGDLS, CDR2 YYNGEE. V trimming: 2 bases; J trimming: 8 bases; junction bases outside the gene matches: 5. The chain's CDR3 is CASSVSGQGGGYTF. DNA of the CDR3: TGTGCCAGCAGCGTCTCGGGACAGGGGGGAGGCTACACCTTC.

On this clone itself: The sample carries other DNA sequences with the same CDR3. The CDR3 DNA reads as TGCGCCAGCAGCTTGGCTTGGGGGACAGGGACCCCACCTAATGAAAAACTGTTTTTT. Amino acid sequence: CASSLAWGTGTPPNEKLFF. The chain joins TRBV5-1 to TRBJ1-4; TRBD1 matches 9 bases. The germline V gene has CDR1 SGHRS and CDR2 YFSETQ. There are 19 residues in the CDR3. V dropped 0 bases and J dropped 3; count of bases not matched to a gene: 12.

The rearrangement uses TRBV5-5 and TRBJ2-7; 9 nucleotides line up with TRBD1. Trimming removed 0 bases from V and 5 bases from J; junction bases left unmatched: 3. Germline V gene sequence: CDR1 SGHKS, CDR2 YYEKEE (reference sequence). This CDR3 contains 14 residues. The CDR3 sequence: CASSLDRGRDEQYF. In nucleotides, the CDR3 is TGTGCCAGCAGCTTGGACAGGGGGCGGGACGAGCAGTACTTC.

The rearrangement uses TRBV6-1 and TRBJ2-7; D is perhaps TRBD1 (6 bases). Germline CDR1 is MNHNS and CDR2 is SASEGT. Trimming stripped 8 bases from V and 3 bases from J, with 11 bases between. The CDR3 consists of 12 residues. CDR3 sequence (DNA): TGTGCCAGCGGACAGACTTACTACGAGCAGTACTTC. Amino acid sequence: CASGQTYYEQYF.

This rearrangement joins TRBV10-1 to TRBJ1-6; TRBD1 might be the D (5 bases). The CDR3 extends over 14 amino acids. V was shortened by 4 bases and J by 7 bases, with 11 bases between the two germline ends. From germline, CDR1 is WNHNN and CDR2 SYGVQD (reference sequence). The CDR3 sequence: CASSGPGQNSPLHF. DNA for the CDR3: TGCGCCAGCAGTGGACCAGGGCAGAATTCACCCCTCCACTTT.

The CDR3 region is CASSSRDLVYEQYF. The CDR3 DNA reads as TGTGCCAGCAGCTCCCGGGACTTAGTCTACGAGCAGTACTTC. This chain joins TRBV9 and TRBJ2-7; maybe TRBD2 (6 bases). Per germline, CDR1 SGDLS and CDR2 YYNGEE. The V and J ends lost 4 bases and 3 bases respectively, with 14 bases between them. This CDR3 spans 14 amino acids.

V is TRBV21-1 and J is TRBJ1-6; the table names TRBD1, a call not compared with the DNA. TRBV21-1 is annotated as a pseudogene. The CDR3 is 15 amino acids. CDR3 sequence: CASSKPGTEDLPLHF. DNA of the CDR3: TGTGCCAGCAGCAAACCCGGGACAGAAGATCTTCCCCTCCACTTT.